This T cell receptor beta chain was obtained from a study of blood T cell repertoires in COVID-19. Study-wide context: Sample material is recorded as cDNA or gDNA derived from T cells, B-cell-depleted T cells, or PBMCs.

The CDR3 runs to 15 residues. V lost 4 bases to trimming and J lost 5 bases; unmatched junction nucleotides: 6. Germline CDR1 KGHDR, CDR2 SFDVKD. Methods used by the authors: Nucleated cell number was recorded as an estimate derived from reference gene primer amplification. The data were produced by immunoSEQ multiplex PCR, yet TCRdb's version contains in-frame clones alone and is incomplete. V, J and clone size are taken as reported in that table, and D and trimming were inferred from the DNA itself. This table holds roughly 250,000 clones, 84% found once. The gene calls are TRBV24-1 and TRBJ2-2; 7 bases agree with TRBD1. The sequenced material came from peripheral blood. The clonotype comes from a woman between 40 and 50 years old who had recovered from COVID-19. Here the CDR3 DNA reads TGTGCCACCAGTGACCGACAGGGTACGACCGGGGAGCTGTTTTTT. It yields the protein CATSDRQGTTGELFF.